This TCR beta chain was found in a study of radiation and T cells in renal cell carcinoma. Study observations and caveats: From baseline, blood top tumor clonotypes peaked at 2 weeks post-radiation.

The assay was immunoSEQ multiplex PCR, and TCRdb's table has in-frame clones only and misses some. Here the sample spans 150,000 or so clones, roughly 87% being singletons. The junction had 5 bases not matched to a gene; V was cut back by 3 bases and J by 4 bases. The CDR3 has 16 amino acids. Germline V gives CDR1 SGHRS, CDR2 YFSETQ. Concerning this clone: Its target is not known.

The time point denotes: blood 2 weeks post-SBRT. Stated treatment: 15 Gy SBRT to primary tumor, nephrectomy 4 weeks later. This TCR was recovered from a woman aged 45 to 65 with renal cell carcinoma. The starting material was blood, obtained from a patient whose treatment included radiotherapy and nephrectomy. The chain joins TRBV5-1 to TRBJ2-3; 13 bases fit TRBD2. The CDR3 loop is CASSSTSGGLSDTQYF. The CDR3 DNA sequence: TGCGCCAGCAGCTCGACTAGCGGGGGGTTGTCAGATACGCAGTATTTT. The variable domain in full, with the rest retrieved from reference TRBV5-1 and TRBJ2-3, is KAGVTQTPRYLIKTRGQQVTLSCSPISGHRSVSWYQQTPGQGLQFLFEYFSETQRNKGNFPGRFSGRQFSNSRSEMNVSTLELGDSALYLCASSSTSGGLSDTQYFGPGTRLTVL.